The next 8 T cell receptor beta chains were all read from a single sample in a study of blood T cell repertoires in COVID-19. Generated by immunoSEQ multiplex PCR, the TCRdb table keeps only in-frame clones and is missing some. The sample records approximately 200,000 clones, 70% to 85% being singletons. The sequenced material came from peripheral blood. All receptors come from a human donor with acute or convalescent COVID-19. The donor label of this sample is uncertain.

This chain connects TRBV29-1 to TRBJ2-1, with D tentatively TRBD1 (6 bases). The CDR3 is made up of 12 amino acids. V was pared by 2 bases and J by 10 bases, with 12 bases between. Germline V CDR1 and CDR2: SQVTM, ANQGSEA. CDR3 sequence reads: CSVENSGTEQFF. CDR3 bases: TGCAGCGTTGAAAATTCAGGGACAGAGCAGTTCTTC.

The gene calls are TRBV5-1 and TRBJ1-2; possible D gene TRBD1, 6 bases. Germline CDR1 SGHRS, CDR2 YFSETQ. The length of the CDR3 is 14 residues. The germline V and J ends were trimmed by 4 bases and 4 bases, with 14 bases remaining between them. CDR3 protein: CASSPGQPFYGYTF. Here the CDR3 DNA reads TGCGCCAGCAGCCCCGGACAGCCCTTCTATGGCTACACCTTC.

The rearrangement links TRBV6-4 to TRBJ1-5, with a possible D match to TRBD1 (5 bases). The CDR3 sequence is 14 residues long. The germline gives CDR1 MRHNA, CDR2 SNTAGT. V lost 8 bases and J 0 bases, leaving 11 bases between the germline ends. The CDR3 DNA sequence: TGTGCCAGCGTCACAGGAGTTAGCAATCAGCCCCAGCATTTT. Translating it yields CASVTGVSNQPQHF.

This chain joins TRBV19 and TRBJ2-1; D is unclear. This CDR3 spans 14 amino acids. The germline V gene has CDR1 LNHDA and CDR2 SQIVND (reference sequence). The V and J ends lost 1 base and 2 bases respectively, with 6 bases between them. CDR3 sequence reads: CASSIASPYNEQFF. Written as DNA, the CDR3 is TGTGCCAGTAGTATAGCCAGTCCCTACAATGAGCAGTTCTTC.

The chain uses TRBV10-3 and TRBJ2-4; D possibly corresponds to TRBD2 (5 bases). Germline V lookup: CDR1 ENHRY, CDR2 SYGVKD. The V and J ends lost 11 bases and 3 bases respectively, with 17 bases between them. CDR3 length: 14 amino acids. CDR3 residues: CAAGLGQNKNIQYF. In DNA form, the CDR3 reads TGTGCCGCGGGCCTCGGCCAAAACAAAAACATTCAGTACTTC.

V usage is TRBV18 and J usage is TRBJ1-2; a possible D gene is TRBD1 (6 bases). Germline lookup yields CDR1 KGHSH and CDR2 LQKENI. Trimming removed 3 bases from V and 4 bases from J, with 15 bases in between. The length of the CDR3 is 15 residues. The CDR3 region is CASSPELQGSYGYTF. The CDR3 DNA reads TGTGCCAGCTCACCGGAATTACAGGGTAGCTATGGCTACACCTTC.

The J gene is TRBJ2-5, the V gene TRBV29-1; 7 bases align to TRBD1. V lost 5 bases to trimming and J lost 2 bases; unmatched junction nucleotides: 8. Germline loops: CDR1 SQVTM, CDR2 ANQGSEA. This CDR3 spans 14 amino acids. CDR3 amino acids: CSVKPGTAQETQYF. The CDR3 DNA sequence: TGCAGCGTTAAGCCCGGGACAGCACAAGAGACCCAGTACTTC. Full variable domain (outside the CDR3, taken from reference TRBV29-1 and TRBJ2-5): SAVISQKPSRDICQRGTSLTIQCQVDSQVTMMFWYRQQPGQSLTLIATANQGSEATYESGFVIDKFPISRPNLTFSTLTVSNMSPEDSSIYLCSVKPGTAQETQYFGPGTRLLVL.

The chain combines TRBV19 with TRBJ2-3, with D perhaps TRBD2 (5 bases). The germline gives CDR1 LNHDA, CDR2 SQIVND (reference sequence). The CDR3 covers 14 residues. Between the trimmed V and J ends, which lost 1 base and 5 bases, there was a span of 10 bases. CDR3 amino acids: CASSIGSALDTQYF. CDR3 bases: TGTGCCAGTAGTATAGGTAGCGCACTAGATACGCAGTATTTT.